The rows below give T cell receptor beta chains drawn from one sample of a study of blood T cell repertoires in COVID-19. The repertoire was sequenced with immunoSEQ multiplex PCR; TCRdb's copy has only in-frame clones and lacks some. The table includes roughly 180,000 clones, roughly 88% detected once. Sequences were obtained from peripheral blood. The receptors come from a woman aged 40 to 50 with COVID-19, enrolled during active disease. CDR3s include the opening cysteine and the closing phenylalanine or tryptophan. Fields, in order: V gene, D gene, J gene, CDR3 length, clone size, CDR3 protein, CDR3 DNA. The D gene is left open where the match is weak. Some rows mark clone size as missing; the rest say once, few, many or name a class of expanded clone.

TRBV5-1	TRBD1	TRBJ1-4	13	-	CASSLTRGRKLFF	TGCGCCAGCAGCTTGACCAGGGGGCGAAAACTGTTTTTT
TRBV10-1	-	TRBJ1-1	14	-	CASSEVRQNTEAFF	TGCGCCAGCAGTGAGGTCCGACAGAACACTGAAGCTTTCTTT
TRBV4-2	TRBD2	TRBJ2-1	17	-	CASSQGLADPSYNEQFF	TGTGCCAGCAGCCAGGGACTAGCGGATCCTTCCTACAATGAGCAGTTCTTC
TRBV9	TRBD1	TRBJ1-1	14	-	CASSPQTGTTEAFF	TGTGCCAGCAGCCCCCAGACAGGGACCACTGAAGCTTTCTTT
TRBV19	TRBD1	TRBJ1-5	14	-	CASSIKTGNQPQHF	TGTGCCAGTAGTATAAAGACAGGGAATCAGCCCCAGCATTTT
TRBV3-1/TRBV3-2	TRBD1	TRBJ1-1	13	-	CASSQVRQGEAFF	TGTGCCAGCAGCCAAGTACGACAGGGGGAAGCTTTCTTT
TRBV6-5	-	TRBJ1-6	14	-	CASNLREGGSPLHF	TGTGCCAGCAATCTCAGGGAGGGGGGGTCACCCCTCCACTTT
TRBV6-5	TRBD2	TRBJ2-7	14	-	CASKFTGGGYEQYF	TGTGCCAGCAAATTTACGGGGGGAGGGTACGAGCAGTACTTC
TRBV5-1	TRBD1	TRBJ1-3	14	-	CASSFGTAGNTIYF	TGCGCCAGCAGCTTCGGGACAGCGGGAAACACCATATATTTT
TRBV3-1/TRBV3-2	TRBD2	TRBJ2-1	16	-	CASSQDRGTIYNEQFF	TGTGCCAGCAGCCAAGACCGGGGGACTATCTACAATGAGCAGTTCTTC
TRBV10-3	-	TRBJ1-2	14	-	CAIGKGHTDYGYTF	TGTGCCATCGGTAAGGGGCACACTGACTATGGCTACACCTTC
TRBV27	-	TRBJ2-2	16	once	CASSTPLRASTGELFF	TGTGCCAGCAGTACCCCTCTGCGGGCGTCCACCGGGGAGCTGTTTTTT
TRBV18	TRBD1	TRBJ1-2	15	few	CASSLGDSTNYGYTF	TGTGCCAGCTCCCTCGGGGACAGTACTAACTATGGCTACACCTTC
TRBV11-2	-	TRBJ1-2	15	-	CASSLVGGWGYGYTF	TGTGCCAGCAGCTTAGTGGGCGGGTGGGGCTATGGCTACACCTTC
TRBV11-3	TRBD2	TRBJ2-3	17	-	CASSFASGGAGTDTQYF	TGTGCCAGCAGCTTCGCTAGCGGGGGGGCCGGGACAGATACGCAGTATTTT
TRBV6-1	TRBD2	TRBJ2-5	18	-	CASSEWGASGRWRETQYF	TGTGCCAGCAGTGAATGGGGTGCTAGCGGTAGGTGGAGAGAGACCCAGTACTTC
TRBV2	-	TRBJ1-4	15	many	CASRLTGVTNEKLFF	TGTGCCAGCAGGCTAACAGGAGTTACTAATGAAAAACTGTTTTTT
TRBV9	TRBD1	TRBJ1-3	15	-	CASKGDSYSGNTIYF	TGTGCCAGCAAGGGGGACAGCTACTCTGGAAACACCATATATTTT
TRBV10-2	TRBD1	TRBJ1-5	14	-	CASRRGQGKQPQHF	TGCGCCAGCAGAAGGGGACAGGGTAAGCAGCCCCAGCATTTT
TRBV6-5	-	TRBJ2-5	15	few	CASRSLRTDQETQYF	TGTGCCAGCAGGAGCCTAAGGACAGACCAAGAGACCCAGTACTTC
TRBV6-5	-	TRBJ2-7	16	-	CASSYRSGAVLREQYF	TGTGCCAGCAGTTACCGAAGTGGGGCAGTCCTACGGGAGCAGTACTTC
TRBV29-1	-	TRBJ2-5	12	once	CSVEGGDETQYF	TGCAGCGTTGAAGGGGGCGACGAGACCCAGTACTTC
TRBV6-5	-	TRBJ1-2	11	-	CASLGASGYTF	TGTGCCAGCCTCGGTGCCTCTGGCTACACCTTC
TRBV19	TRBD1	TRBJ1-2	13	-	CASSIGDRDGYTF	TGTGCCAGTAGTATAGGGGACAGAGATGGCTACACCTTC
TRBV28	TRBD1	TRBJ2-4	15	-	CASRSTGTTKNIQYF	TGTGCCAGCAGGTCGACAGGGACGACCAAAAACATTCAGTACTTC
TRBV7-8	TRBD2	TRBJ2-3	16	-	CASSSQTSGITDTQYF	TGTGCCAGCAGCTCTCAGACTAGCGGGATAACAGATACGCAGTATTTT
TRBV30	-	TRBJ2-1	15	-	CAWSLAAPLANEQFF	TGTGCCTGGAGTTTGGCGGCTCCCCTCGCAAATGAGCAGTTCTTC
TRBV10-1	-	TRBJ2-3	15	-	CASSERDWWTDTQYF	TGCGCCAGCAGTGAGAGGGACTGGTGGACAGATACGCAGTATTTT
TRBV18	TRBD1	TRBJ1-3	13	-	CASHDRAGNTIYF	TGTGCCAGCCACGACAGGGCTGGAAACACCATATATTTT
TRBV3-1/TRBV3-2	-	TRBJ1-4	16	-	CASSQGRGPINEKLFF	TGTGCCAGCAGCCAAGGGCGGGGGCCGATAAATGAAAAACTGTTTTTT
TRBV28	TRBD1	TRBJ1-6	15	-	CASSDTGQGDSPLHF	TGTGCCAGCAGCGATACCGGACAGGGGGATTCACCCCTCCACTTT
TRBV7-9	-	TRBJ1-1	15	-	CASSAAGTLNTEAFF	TGTGCCAGCAGCGCCGCAGGGACATTGAACACTGAAGCTTTCTTT
TRBV19	TRBD2	TRBJ2-1	12	-	CASSTGGSEQFF	TGTGCCAGTAGTACGGGGGGTTCGGAGCAGTTCTTC
TRBV27	TRBD1	TRBJ2-7	15	-	CASSSQGRGQYEQYF	TGTGCCAGCAGTTCCCAGGGCAGGGGGCAATACGAGCAGTACTTC
TRBV3-1/TRBV3-2	-	TRBJ1-1	15	-	CASSQVAPLNTEAFF	TGTGCCAGCAGCCAAGTAGCTCCTTTGAACACTGAAGCTTTCTTT
TRBV5-6	-	TRBJ1-1	14	-	CASSLRVTTVLAFF	TGTGCCAGCAGCTTGCGGGTGACGACTGTCCTCGCTTTCTTT
TRBV15	TRBD1	TRBJ2-3	17	-	CATSNQPGGAYRHTQYF	TGTGCCACCAGCAACCAACCAGGGGGCGCGTACCGGCACACGCAGTATTTT
TRBV5-6	-	TRBJ2-7	15	-	CASSWGGGPGNEQYF	TGTGCCAGCAGCTGGGGGGGCGGTCCAGGGAACGAGCAGTACTTC
TRBV5-1	TRBD1	TRBJ1-1	15	-	CASSQGAQVNTEAFF	TGCGCCAGCAGTCAGGGGGCCCAAGTGAACACTGAAGCTTTCTTT
TRBV6-5	-	TRBJ2-7	13	-	CASSPNPTYEQYF	TGTGCCAGCAGTCCTAACCCCACCTACGAGCAGTACTTC
TRBV19	TRBD2	TRBJ2-3	15	-	CASSYPAGGTDTQYF	TGTGCCAGTAGCTACCCCGCGGGGGGCACAGATACGCAGTATTTT
TRBV6-6	-	TRBJ1-5	12	once	CASKEGEQPQHF	TGTGCTTCCAAAGAGGGAGAGCAGCCCCAGCATTTT
TRBV7-6	TRBD2	TRBJ2-3	18	-	CASSPTSGGAMLTDTQYF	TGTGCCAGCAGCCCCACTAGCGGGGGGGCCATGCTGACAGATACGCAGTATTTT
TRBV24-1	-	TRBJ1-2	14	once	CATSDQSESYGYTF	TGTGCCACCAGTGATCAGTCAGAAAGCTATGGCTACACCTTC
TRBV9	-	TRBJ1-6	15	once	CASSVNQAYNSPLHF	TGTGCCAGCAGCGTAAACCAGGCCTATAATTCACCCCTCCACTTT
TRBV5-1	-	TRBJ1-2	15	-	CASSLAVGGDYGYTF	TGCGCCAGCAGCTTGGCGGTCGGGGGTGACTATGGCTACACCTTC
TRBV19	-	TRBJ1-2	14	-	CASSSRDIHYGYTF	TGTGCCAGTAGTTCCCGGGACATTCACTATGGCTACACCTTC
TRBV10-2	TRBD2	TRBJ2-7	14	-	CASSGTSGGYEQYF	TGCGCCAGCAGTGGGACTAGCGGGGGCTACGAGCAGTACTTC
TRBV5-6	-	TRBJ1-3	15	-	CASSFRGVSGNTIYF	TGTGCCAGCAGCTTCCGGGGGGTCTCTGGAAACACCATATATTTT
TRBV9	-	TRBJ1-1	17	-	CASSPGWEIGSNTEAFF	TGTGCCAGCAGCCCAGGTTGGGAGATCGGCAGCAACACTGAAGCTTTCTTT
TRBV28	-	TRBJ2-7	12	-	CASKGWTYEQYF	TGTGCCAGCAAGGGGTGGACCTACGAGCAGTACTTC
TRBV28	-	TRBJ1-1	12	-	CASGAPNTEAFF	TGTGCCAGCGGGGCCCCAAACACTGAAGCTTTCTTT
TRBV7-8	-	TRBJ2-2	15	-	CASSYGHANTGELFF	TGTGCCAGCAGCTACGGACACGCGAACACCGGGGAGCTGTTTTTT
TRBV19	TRBD1	TRBJ2-1	14	-	CASSDRGDYNEQFF	TGTGCCAGTTCCGACAGGGGAGACTACAATGAGCAGTTCTTC
TRBV28	-	TRBJ1-1	16	-	CASSLLDRILNTEAFF	TGTGCCAGCAGTTTGCTAGACAGGATATTGAACACTGAAGCTTTCTTT
TRBV6-6	-	TRBJ1-3	15	-	CASTFSKGVGNTIYF	TGTGCCAGCACCTTCTCCAAGGGGGTGGGCAACACCATATATTTT
TRBV28	TRBD2	TRBJ2-1	15	-	CASSFSSAGPREQFF	TGTGCCAGCAGTTTCTCATCAGCGGGGCCCCGGGAGCAGTTCTTC
TRBV7-9	TRBD1	TRBJ1-1	14	-	CASSLAGTGSRPFF	TGTGCCAGCAGCTTAGCCGGGACAGGGAGTCGGCCTTTCTTT